The clone carrying this T cell receptor (beta chain) was recorded only once. The data stem from a study of shared clonotypes between healthy human individuals. Naive CD8 cells lacked CD45RO, underwent positive selection for CCR7 and left out terminally differentiated effector memory CD45RA+ cells. Method: immunoSEQ multiplex PCR; TCRdb's copy keeps in-frame clones and lacks some. The sample holds millions of clones, about 95% seen once. Germline CDR1 and CDR2: SNHLY and FYNNEI. This CDR3 comprises 16 residues. With V trimmed by 0 bases and J by 5 bases, 6 bases remained unmatched. The chain links TRBV2 to TRBJ2-5; 10 bases fit TRBD2. The clonotype comes from a man aged 18 to 30 in good health. The sample comprised naive CD8+ T cells sorted from blood. CDR3 nucleotides: TGTGCCAGCAGTGAAGCTCCTAGCGGGGGAGGGGAGACCCAGTACTTC. Protein sequence: CASSEAPSGGGETQYF.